This T cell receptor (beta chain) was identified in a study of T cells after yellow fever vaccination. One entry per CDR3 protein results from TCRdb running MiXCR on the 5' RACE reads. The sample includes about 400,000 distinct CDR3 sequences, 11% seen only once; the top ten take roughly a sixth. Overall study findings and caveats: At 95% to 97% for CD4 and 88% for CD8, most primary-vaccination clones showed up again after the booster.

The CDR3 consists of 15 residues. The V gene lost 3 bases and the J gene lost 0 bases, with 9 bases spanning the gap. The sample holds many counts of this clonotype. The target antigen is unknown. The source was PBMCs, collected on the day of the first yellow fever vaccination. The sequence was obtained from a man between 18 and 35 years old who received the YFV17D yellow fever vaccine. The rearrangement joins TRBV12-3 or TRBV12-4 to TRBJ2-1; no clear D gene. CDR3 amino acids: CASSLSTSSYNEQFF. CDR3 sequence (DNA): TGTGCCAGCAGTTTGTCTACCAGCTCCTACAATGAGCAGTTCTTC.